The TCR beta chain under discussion was sequenced for a study of T cell responses to AZD1222 COVID-19 vaccine. The study, taken as a whole, reports: Seropositive at baseline were only a handful of AZD1222 recipients.

Assay: immunoSEQ multiplex PCR; the TCRdb copy retains only in-frame clones and omits some. Among tens of thousands of clones listed, roughly nine tenths were seen once. Points on this clone: Its antigen remains unknown.

In germline, CDR1 is SGHRS, CDR2 YFSETQ. Trimming stripped 4 bases from V and 4 bases from J, with 13 bases between. The CDR3 contains 14 residues. This receptor was obtained from an adult who received the AZD1222 COVID-19 vaccine. The chain is built from TRBV5-1 and TRBJ2-3; the D is unclear. Specimen: peripheral blood, collected 28 days after the second AZD1222 dose. CDR3 nucleotides: TGCGCCAGCAGCCCTCCTGGAGACTCAGATACGCAGTATTTT. Translated: CASSPPGDSDTQYF.